This T cell receptor beta chain was sequenced in a study of Ad26.COV2.S vaccination and SARS-CoV-2 variants. Specified treatment: some 20 received Ad26.COV2.S at low or high dose, single or two shots; roughly five received placebo; per-sample allocation not given. Each sample was drawn 63 days after the first injection (of vaccine or placebo). Libraries were prepared by immunoSEQ multiplex PCR; TCRdb keeps only in-frame clonotypes and omits some of them. The table shows approximately 480,000 clones, with 87% occurring only once. The germline V gene has CDR1 SNHLY and CDR2 FYNNEI. Trimming took off 7 bases at V and 2 bases at J, with 6 bases between the two ends. The CDR3 totals 12 residues. Regarding this clone: Other DNA variants within this sample encode the same CDR3.

The sequences come from peripheral blood, collected in a trial of Ad26.COV2.S vaccine versus placebo. The chain links TRBV2 to TRBJ1-5; D remains unclear. The receptor was isolated from a person aged 18-65 years who received the Ad26.COV2.S COVID-19 vaccine or a placebo. The CDR3 DNA is TGTGCCAGCAACGAAGGCAATCAGCCCCAGCATTTT. Protein sequence: CASNEGNQPQHF.